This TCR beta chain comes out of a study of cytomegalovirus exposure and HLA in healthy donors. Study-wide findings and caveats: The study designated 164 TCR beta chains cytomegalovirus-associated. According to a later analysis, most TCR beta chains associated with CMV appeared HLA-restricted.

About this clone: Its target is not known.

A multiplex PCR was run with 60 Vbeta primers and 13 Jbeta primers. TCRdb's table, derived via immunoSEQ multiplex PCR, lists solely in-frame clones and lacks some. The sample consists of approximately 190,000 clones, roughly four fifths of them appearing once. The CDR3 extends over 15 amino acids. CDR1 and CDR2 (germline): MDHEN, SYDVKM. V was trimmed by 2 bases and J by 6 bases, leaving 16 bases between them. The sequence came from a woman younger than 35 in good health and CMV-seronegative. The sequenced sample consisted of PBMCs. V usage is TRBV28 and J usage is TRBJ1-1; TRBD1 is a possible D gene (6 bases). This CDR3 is CASSLGGARGSEAFF. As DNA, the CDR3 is TGTGCCAGCAGTTTAGGGGGCGCGAGAGGGTCTGAAGCTTTCTTT.